This T cell receptor (beta chain) was documented in a study of blood T cell repertoires in COVID-19. Across the whole study: Nucleic acid was either cDNA or gDNA, and it came from T cells, B-cell-depleted T cells, or PBMCs.

This clone came up once. The study drew participants aged roughly 18 to 89 years from some 24 US areas. Donors in Cohort 3 counted as recovered after two negative PCRs, clearance, or symptom resolution. Unmatched junction bases numbered 5, after V lost 5 bases and J lost 10 bases. CDR1 is MNHEY and CDR2 is SMNVEV in the germline V gene (reference sequence). The CDR3 is 12 residues long. Authors' methods: Scientists estimated how many nucleated cells there were by amplifying reference gene primers. The method was immunoSEQ multiplex PCR; TCRdb's version includes in-frame clones alone and lacks a portion of them. V, J and clone size are those of that table, while D and trimming were read from the DNA. Of 250,000 to 300,000 clones in the sample, 70% to 90% were seen once.

Material for sequencing was PBMCs or T cells enriched from blood (not recorded which). This receptor was obtained from a woman aged 45-60 years who had recovered from COVID-19. The J gene is TRBJ1-1, the V gene TRBV27; 9 nucleotides align to TRBD1. The CDR3 bases are TGTGCCAGCAGTGAGTACAGGGGGCGAGCTTTCTTT. Translated: CASSEYRGRAFF.